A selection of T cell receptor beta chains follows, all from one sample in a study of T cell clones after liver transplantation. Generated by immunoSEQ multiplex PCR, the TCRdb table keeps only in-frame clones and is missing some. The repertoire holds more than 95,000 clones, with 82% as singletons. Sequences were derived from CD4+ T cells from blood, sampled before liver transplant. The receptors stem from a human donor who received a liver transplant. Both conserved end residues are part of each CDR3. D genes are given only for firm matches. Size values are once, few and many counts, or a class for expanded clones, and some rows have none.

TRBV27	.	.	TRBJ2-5	TGTGCCAGCAGTTTTGGTGCGACCCAGTACTTC	CASSFGATQYF
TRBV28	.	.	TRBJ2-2	TGTGCCAGCAGTTCTGCTTCCGGGGAGCTGTTTTTT	CASSSASGELFF
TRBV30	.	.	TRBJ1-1	TGTGCCTGGATCAGGGTGAGTGGGGACACTGAAGCTTTCTTT	CAWIRVSGDTEAFF
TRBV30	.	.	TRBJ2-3	TGTGCCTGGAGCCTCTACACCACAAGCACAGATACGCAGTATTTT	CAWSLYTTSTDTQYF
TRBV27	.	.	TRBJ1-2	TGTGCCAGCAGACCAACAGGGAGCTATGGCTACACCTTC	CASRPTGSYGYTF
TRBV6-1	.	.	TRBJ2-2	TGTGCCAGCAGTGAACGAAACAGGGACCCCGGGGAGCTGTTTTTT	CASSERNRDPGELFF
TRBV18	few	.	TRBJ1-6	TGTGCCAGCTCATCTACCCGGTCGGGGAGCCTCCACTTT	CASSSTRSGSLHF
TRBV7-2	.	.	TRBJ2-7	TGTGCCAGCAGCTTAACCAGGGGACACGAGCAGTACTTC	CASSLTRGHEQYF
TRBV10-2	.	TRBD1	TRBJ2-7	TGCGCCAGCAGGTACGACCGGGACAGTTACGAGCAGTACTTC	CASRYDRDSYEQYF
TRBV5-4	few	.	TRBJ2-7	TGTGCCAGCAGCTTCGACAGAACCACCTACGAGCAGTACTTC	CASSFDRTTYEQYF
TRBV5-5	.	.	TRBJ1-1	TGTGCCAGCAGCCGTCCCAGGGTCCTGAACACTGAAGCTTTCTTT	CASSRPRVLNTEAFF
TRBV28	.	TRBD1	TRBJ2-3	TGTGCCAGCAGTTTGACCCAGGGACAGGTTGAGTATTTT	CASSLTQGQVEYF
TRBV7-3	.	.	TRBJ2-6	TGTGCCATCTCGGGTGCGGGCCGAGGTCAACCCCTTGGCTCTGGGGCCAACGTCCTGACTTTC	CAISGAGRGQPLGSGANVLTF
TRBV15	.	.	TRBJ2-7	TGTGCCACCAGCAGAGACTACGGGGGCTACGAGCAGTACTTC	CATSRDYGGYEQYF
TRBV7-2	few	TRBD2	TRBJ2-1	TGTGCCAGCAGCTTAGGAGCGGGGGGGCCGCATGAGCAGTTCTTC	CASSLGAGGPHEQFF
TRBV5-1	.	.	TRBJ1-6	TGCGCCAGCAGCTTGGCCGGGACGTCCGATAATTCACCCCTCCACTTT	CASSLAGTSDNSPLHF
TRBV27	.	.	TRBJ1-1	TGTGCCAGCAGGCCAACAGGGAGGAACACTGAAGCTTTCTTT	CASRPTGRNTEAFF
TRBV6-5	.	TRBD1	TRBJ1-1	TGTGCCAGCAGCCGGGACAGCCTTTACACTGAAGCTTTCTTT	CASSRDSLYTEAFF
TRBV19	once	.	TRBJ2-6	TGTGCCAGTAGTTCCACTGGGGCCAACGTCCTGACTTTC	CASSSTGANVLTF
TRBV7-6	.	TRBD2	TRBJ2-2	TGTGCCAGCAGCTTAGACGCTAGCGGGAGGGCCCCCGGGGAGCTGTTTTTT	CASSLDASGRAPGELFF
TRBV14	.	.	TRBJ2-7	TGTGCCAGCAGCCAAGACAAAGGACCCTCCTACGAGCAGTACTTC	CASSQDKGPSYEQYF
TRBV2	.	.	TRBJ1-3	TGTGCCAGCAGTGAAGCGATGGGGGGAAACACCATATATTTT	CASSEAMGGNTIYF
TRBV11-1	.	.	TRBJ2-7	TGTGCCAGCAGCTTAGGACATAGCTACGAGCAGTACTTC	CASSLGHSYEQYF
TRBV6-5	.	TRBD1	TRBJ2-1	TGTGCCAGCAGTAAGGGACAGGGTGGAAATGAGCAGTTCTTC	CASSKGQGGNEQFF
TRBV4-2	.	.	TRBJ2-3	TGTGCCAGCAGCCACGGACAGCCAGGGGTCACAGATACGCAGTATTTT	CASSHGQPGVTDTQYF
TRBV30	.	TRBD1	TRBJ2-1	TGTGCCTGGAGTGTACGTAGACAGGGGGGGTTCTTC	CAWSVRRQGGFF
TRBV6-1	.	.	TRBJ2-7	TGTGCCAGCAGGTACAGGGAAGAGGCCTACGAGCAGTACTTC	CASRYREEAYEQYF
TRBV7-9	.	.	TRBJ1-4	TGTGCCAGCAGCCCAGGGACCGGGGGCCTTACTAATGAAAAACTGTTTTTT	CASSPGTGGLTNEKLFF
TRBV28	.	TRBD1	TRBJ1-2	TGTGCCAGCAGTTTACTGGGACAGGGGGATTTGGACGGCTACACCTTC	CASSLLGQGDLDGYTF
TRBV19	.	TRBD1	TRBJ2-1	TGTGCCAGTAGACAGGGGTCCTCCTACAATGAGCAGTTCTTC	CASRQGSSYNEQFF
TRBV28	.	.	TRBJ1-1	TGTGCCAGCAGTTTATTTACGGCGGTGGAGGCTGAAGCTTTCTTT	CASSLFTAVEAEAFF
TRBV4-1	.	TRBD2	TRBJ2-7	TGCGCCAGCAGCCTTCGGCAGGGACTAGCGGGGGAGACCTGGGGCTACGAGCAGTACTTC	CASSLRQGLAGETWGYEQYF
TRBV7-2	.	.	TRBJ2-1	TGTGCCAGCAGCCACAACGGGAATGAGCAGTTCTTC	CASSHNGNEQFF
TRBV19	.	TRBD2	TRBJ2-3	TGTGCCAGTAGTATGCTAGCGGGGATCACAGATACGCAGTATTTT	CASSMLAGITDTQYF
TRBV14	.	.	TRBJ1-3	TGTGCCAGCAGCCGGATAACAGGGTCTGGAAACACCATATATTTT	CASSRITGSGNTIYF
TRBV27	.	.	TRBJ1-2	TGTGCCAGCAGTTCAACAGTCATATCCGATGGCTACACCTTC	CASSSTVISDGYTF
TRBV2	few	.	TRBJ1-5	TGTGCCAGCACCTCCGAGGGGGTTGGCAATCAGCCCCAGCATTTT	CASTSEGVGNQPQHF
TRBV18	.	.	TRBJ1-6	TGTGCCAGCTCACCTGGCAGGGACTCACCCCTCCACTTT	CASSPGRDSPLHF
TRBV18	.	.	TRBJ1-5	TGTGCCAGCTCAATGGGGGAACGGCAGCCCCAGCATTTT	CASSMGERQPQHF
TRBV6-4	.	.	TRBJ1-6	TGTGCCAGCAGTGCTCTCCGGGGAGGAGAAAATTCACCCCTCCACTTT	CASSALRGGENSPLHF
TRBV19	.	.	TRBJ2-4	TGTGCCACACAGCGACACGAGGCGTGGGGGAACATTCAGTACTTC	CATQRHEAWGNIQYF
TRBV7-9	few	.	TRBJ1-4	TGTGCCAGCAGCACTTCCCTTCGGGGCGGTGAAAAACTGTTTTTT	CASSTSLRGGEKLFF
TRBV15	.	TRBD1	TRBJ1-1	TGTGCCACCAGCGTAGACAGGGGCCTTAACACTGAAGCTTTCTTT	CATSVDRGLNTEAFF
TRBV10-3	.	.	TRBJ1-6	TGTGCCATCAGTGGAGGGGACCCAAATTCACCCCTCCACTTT	CAISGGDPNSPLHF
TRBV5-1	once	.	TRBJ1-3	TGCGCCAGCAGCTTGGACGGCTCTCGGAACACCATATATTTT	CASSLDGSRNTIYF